This paragraph covers one TCR beta chain sequence. This entry belongs to a study of blood T cell repertoires in COVID-19. Study-wide context: The United States, Italy and Spain provided the acute and convalescent COVID-19 samples.

Some clones are missing from TCRdb's copy, which holds only in-frame ones; the method was immunoSEQ multiplex PCR. In the table there are 190,000 or so clones, about 93% of which are singletons. The CDR3 has 15 amino acids. CDR1 and CDR2 from the germline V gene are SGDLS and YYNGEE. Trimming removed 2 bases from V and 5 bases from J, with 16 bases in between. Sequencing input: peripheral blood. The clonotype originates from a man aged 25 to 40 with COVID-19, enrolled during active disease. This chain uses TRBV9 with TRBJ1-2; D possibly corresponds to TRBD1 (6 bases). The CDR3 spells CASSVRDTKIYGYTF. In DNA form, the CDR3 reads TGTGCCAGCAGCGTCCGGGACACAAAGATTTATGGCTACACCTTC.